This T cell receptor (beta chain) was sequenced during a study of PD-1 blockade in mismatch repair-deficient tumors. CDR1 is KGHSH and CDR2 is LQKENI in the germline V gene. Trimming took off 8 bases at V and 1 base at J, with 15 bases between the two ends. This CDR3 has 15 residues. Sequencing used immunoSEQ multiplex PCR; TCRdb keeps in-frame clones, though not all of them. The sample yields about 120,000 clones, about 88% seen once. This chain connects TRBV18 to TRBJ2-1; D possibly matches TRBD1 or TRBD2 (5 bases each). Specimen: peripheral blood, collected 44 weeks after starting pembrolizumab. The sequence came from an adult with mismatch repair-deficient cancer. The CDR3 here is CASQKYGTSYNEQFF. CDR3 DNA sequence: TGTGCCAGCCAAAAATACGGGACGTCCTACAATGAGCAGTTCTTC. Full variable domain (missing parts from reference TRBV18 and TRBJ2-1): NAGVMQNPRHLVRRRGQEARLRCSPMKGHSHVYWYRQLPEEGLKFMVYLQKENIIDESGMPKERFSAEFPKEGPSILRIQQVVRGDSAAYFCASQKYGTSYNEQFFGPGTRLTVL.